The rows below give T cell receptor beta chains drawn from one sample of a study of shared clonotypes between healthy human individuals. Repertoires were generated with immunoSEQ multiplex PCR, while TCRdb's copy carries only in-frame clones and drops some. Among 1,500,000 or so clones listed, roughly 97% were seen once. The specimen was naive CD4+ T cells sorted from blood. These receptors originate from a man aged 30 to 39 in good health. Both conserved end residues are part of each CDR3. A D gene is named only where the DNA matches it firmly. The size of a clone is reported for some rows only, either as once, few or many, or as a class for expanded clones.

v_call,clone_size,j_call,d_call,cdr3_aa,cdr3_nt
TRBV5-1,-,TRBJ1-4,-,CASSLGAGNEKLFF,TGCGCCAGCAGCTTGGGGGCTGGTAATGAAAAACTGTTTTTT
TRBV5-5,-,TRBJ2-7,-,CASSLRAGNNLAEQYF,TGTGCCAGCAGCTTGAGGGCTGGGAACAATCTAGCCGAGCAGTACTTC
TRBV6-5,-,TRBJ2-7,-,CASSYTPDRYEQYF,TGTGCCAGCAGTTACACTCCGGACAGATACGAGCAGTACTTC
TRBV11-2,-,TRBJ1-3,TRBD1,CASSLSLGQSSGNTIYF,TGTGCCAGCAGCTTATCATTGGGACAGTCCTCTGGAAACACCATATATTTT
TRBV18,-,TRBJ2-7,-,CASSPRGPPAYEQYF,TGTGCCAGCTCACCACGGGGCCCCCCGGCCTACGAGCAGTACTTC
TRBV5-1,-,TRBJ1-4,-,CASSLDNLHIVF,TGCGCCAGCAGCTTGGATAATTTACATATTGTTTTT
TRBV2,-,TRBJ2-5,TRBD1,CASRLSQTGLETQYF,TGTGCCAGCAGACTATCCCAGACAGGGCTTGAGACCCAGTACTTC
TRBV9,-,TRBJ2-1,TRBD2,CASNMGTSGRKAFF,TGTGCCAGCAACATGGGGACTAGCGGGAGGAAGGCCTTCTTC
TRBV5-4,-,TRBJ2-3,TRBD2,CASSSQLAVTDTQYF,TGTGCCAGCAGCTCACAACTAGCGGTAACAGATACGCAGTATTTT
TRBV4-1,-,TRBJ2-1,TRBD2,CASSLGGLAYNEQFF,TGCGCCAGCAGCCTCGGGGGACTAGCCTACAATGAGCAGTTCTTC
TRBV5-1,-,TRBJ1-6,-,CASSLEGRRTSTLHF,TGCGCCAGCAGCTTGGAAGGCAGGAGGACCTCGACCCTCCACTTT
TRBV7-2,-,TRBJ1-4,-,CASSSRGPFNEKLFF,TGTGCCAGCAGCTCCCGCGGGCCCTTTAATGAAAAACTGTTTTTT
TRBV5-1,few,TRBJ1-2,-,CASSLWGDGYTF,TGCGCCAGCAGCTTGTGGGGGGATGGCTACACCTTC
TRBV9,-,TRBJ2-1,TRBD2,CASSVASGAYNEQFF,TGTGCCAGCAGCGTAGCCAGCGGGGCATACAATGAGCAGTTCTTC
TRBV2,-,TRBJ1-1,-,CASSERGFEAFF,TGTGCCAGCAGTGAACGGGGATTTGAAGCTTTCTTT
TRBV2,-,TRBJ2-7,-,CASSSRQVYSYEQYF,TGTGCCAGCAGCTCTCGACAGGTGTACTCCTACGAGCAGTACTTC
TRBV4-1,-,TRBJ2-3,TRBD1,CASSQHTGTARDTQYF,TGCGCCAGCAGCCAGCACACCGGGACAGCCAGAGATACGCAGTATTTT
TRBV6-1,-,TRBJ2-3,-,CASVWDHLLDTQYF,TGTGCCAGTGTCTGGGACCACCTTTTAGATACGCAGTATTTT
TRBV9,-,TRBJ2-1,-,CASSAEADSYNEQFF,TGTGCCAGCAGCGCCGAGGCAGACTCCTACAATGAGCAGTTCTTC
TRBV28,-,TRBJ1-4,-,CASSSRRDKQEFATNEKLFF,TGTGCCAGCAGTTCGAGACGGGACAAACAAGAATTTGCAACTAATGAAAAACTGTTTTTT
TRBV10-3,-,TRBJ2-1,-,CAISGRVYNEQFF,TGTGCCATCAGCGGGCGGGTATACAATGAGCAGTTCTTC
TRBV9,-,TRBJ2-1,-,CASSVLGGGGNEQFF,TGTGCCAGCAGCGTATTAGGAGGAGGAGGGAATGAGCAGTTCTTC
TRBV18,-,TRBJ2-2,-,CASSRGTGSTTGELFF,TGTGCCAGCTCACGGGGGACGGGGTCGACCACCGGGGAGCTGTTTTTT
TRBV19,once,TRBJ2-3,TRBD2,CASRSGGLSTDTQYF,TGTGCCAGTAGGAGTGGGGGACTAAGCACAGATACGCAGTATTTT
TRBV19,once,TRBJ1-3,-,CASSIRRGSSGNTIYF,TGTGCCAGTAGTATCCGACGGGGCAGCTCTGGAAACACCATATATTTT
TRBV7-9,-,TRBJ2-7,TRBD1,CASSLAPGGLYEQYF,TGTGCCAGCAGCTTAGCGCCAGGGGGTCTCTACGAGCAGTACTTC
TRBV28,-,TRBJ1-2,-,CASSWSRSNYGYTF,TGTGCCAGCAGCTGGAGTCGATCTAACTATGGCTACACCTTC
TRBV14,-,TRBJ2-1,TRBD2,CASSQVILAGLYNEQFF,TGTGCCAGCAGCCAAGTAATCCTAGCGGGACTGTACAATGAGCAGTTCTTC
TRBV5-1,-,TRBJ2-5,-,CASSSKGQETQYF,TGCGCCAGCAGCTCGAAGGGGCAAGAGACCCAGTACTTC
TRBV5-1,-,TRBJ2-3,-,CASSPGGGVGTDTQYF,TGCGCCAGCAGCCCCGGAGGGGGGGTGGGCACAGATACGCAGTATTTT
TRBV5-6,-,TRBJ2-7,TRBD1,CASTNIDRDVSYEQYF,TGTGCCAGCACCAATATCGACAGGGACGTGTCCTACGAGCAGTACTTC
TRBV7-8,-,TRBJ2-7,TRBD1,CASSSPGQGSYEQYF,TGTGCCAGCAGCTCGCCGGGACAGGGGTCCTACGAGCAGTACTTC
TRBV2,-,TRBJ1-2,-,CASSEETNYGYTF,TGTGCCAGCAGTGAAGAGACGAATTATGGCTACACCTTC